These 10 T cell receptor beta chains share one sample of origin, sequenced in a study of blood T cell repertoires in COVID-19. Produced via immunoSEQ multiplex PCR; TCRdb's table is partial and in-frame only. The table shows around 250,000 clones, with 85% to 90% occurring only once. Sequencing was performed on peripheral blood. These receptors came from a man aged 55 to 70 with acute or convalescent COVID-19.

The chain uses TRBV6-5 and TRBJ2-7, with TRBD2 as a possible D gene (7 bases). CDR1 and CDR2 from the germline V gene are MNHEY and SVGAGI. V was shortened by 6 bases and J by 6 bases, with 21 bases between the two germline ends. This CDR3 is 15 amino acids long. CDR3 DNA sequence: TGTGCCAGCAGGCCGGGTAGGGGGGGACCGAGCGAGCAGTACTTC. Amino acids: CASRPGRGGPSEQYF.

This clone was observed a handful of times. Its ends do not fully match the called genes, so a read error is possible. The V gene is TRBV10-3, the J gene TRBJ2-7; D is perhaps TRBD2 (6 bases). CDR1 and CDR2 from the germline V gene are ENHRY and SYGVKD. The CDR3 has 14 amino acids. CDR3 amino acids: CASSDGSDSYGQYF. In DNA form, the CDR3 reads TGTGCCTCAAGTGACGGGAGCGATTCCTACGGGCAGTACTTC.

On this clone itself: Other DNA sequences from this sample encode an identical CDR3 as well. The CDR3 DNA sequence: TGTGCCAGCAGCATACAACGGAACACTGAAGCTTTCTTT. It specifies CASSIQRNTEAFF. V usage is TRBV7-8 and J usage is TRBJ1-1; D gene unclear. The CDR3 loop spans 13 amino acids. Germline CDR1 reads SGHVS; CDR2 reads FQNEAQ. Trimming left V 5 bases short and J 1 base short, with 8 bases between.

The chain joins TRBV11-2 to TRBJ2-3, with a weak D call TRBD1 (6 bases). V was trimmed by 5 bases and J by 0 bases, leaving 24 bases between them. Germline V lookup: CDR1 SGHAT, CDR2 FQNNGV. This CDR3 region has 19 residues. The CDR3 DNA reads as TGTGCCAGCAGCCGCCGACAGGTGAAGGGGATGGTGAGCACAGATACGCAGTATTTT. It codes for CASSRRQVKGMVSTDTQYF.

The chain recombines TRBV2 with TRBJ2-5; 10 bases align to TRBD2. V lost 6 bases and J lost 5; bases outside the gene matches: 9. Germline V gene data show CDR1 as SNHLY and CDR2 as FYNNEI. The CDR3 consists of 15 residues. Here the CDR3 reads CASRAGTSVMETQYF. In DNA, the CDR3 is TGTGCCAGCAGGGCTGGGACTAGCGTCATGGAGACCCAGTACTTC. The full variable domain, with the rest looked up from reference TRBV2 and TRBJ2-5, is EPEVTQTPSHQVTQMGQEVILRCVPISNHLYFYWYRQILGQKVEFLVSFYNNEISEKSEIFDDQFSVERPDGSNFTLKIRSTKLEDSAMYFCASRAGTSVMETQYFGPGTRLLVL.

The J gene is TRBJ2-6, the V gene TRBV27, with 9 positions matching TRBD1. The CDR3 has 14 residues. With V trimmed by 6 bases and J by 4 bases, 1 base remained unmatched. CDR1 and CDR2 (germline): MNHEY, SMNVEV (reference sequence). This CDR3 is CASRQGAGANVLTF. The DNA for the CDR3 is TGTGCCAGCAGACAGGGGGCAGGGGCCAACGTCCTGACTTTC.

The genes are TRBV28 and TRBJ2-3; TRBD1 matches 9 bases. J gave up 6 bases and V 6 bases, and 10 bases lay outside the gene matches. CDR1 and CDR2 (germline): MDHEN, SYDVKM. The CDR3 is 15 residues long. The CDR3 sequence: CASRPHRGRTDTQYF. The CDR3 bases are TGTGCCAGCAGACCACACAGGGGGCGGACCGATACGCAGTATTTT.

Only a few counts were recorded for this clone. The rearrangement uses TRBV30 and TRBJ2-7, with 8 bases lining up with TRBD1. Germline CDR1 is GTSNPN and CDR2 is SVGIG (reference sequence). V lost 2 bases to trimming and J lost 4 bases; unmatched junction nucleotides: 7. The CDR3 has 14 amino acids. This CDR3 is CAWSLTGQVYEQYF. The CDR3 DNA sequence: TGTGCCTGGAGTCTCACGGGACAGGTATACGAGCAGTACTTC.

This chain links TRBV9 with TRBJ2-7; TRBD2 agrees at 11 bases. The CDR3 totals 16 residues. Germline V gene lookup returns CDR1 SGDLS and CDR2 YYNGEE. J gave up 3 bases and V 4 bases, and 9 bases lay outside the gene matches. CDR3 loop: CASSPSLAGEGYEQYF. The CDR3 coding sequence is TGTGCCAGCAGCCCCTCACTAGCGGGAGAGGGCTACGAGCAGTACTTC.

This chain connects TRBV4-1 to TRBJ1-5, with D maybe TRBD1 (5 bases). This CDR3 comprises 17 residues. V gave up 2 bases and J gave up 3 bases, with 17 bases separating them. Germline lookup yields CDR1 MGHRA and CDR2 YSYEKL. The CDR3 sequence is CASSQNRQGTANQPQHF. In DNA form, the CDR3 reads TGCGCCAGCAGCCAAAATCGGCAGGGAACGGCCAATCAGCCCCAGCATTTT.